One sample yielded the 27 T cell receptor beta chains listed below, sequenced in a study of response to subunit inactivated influenza vaccine. TCRdb fed the RT-PCR reads into MiXCR, producing one record per CDR3 protein. The sample shows about 830,000 distinct CDR3 sequences, about 18% of them seen only once. The starting material was PBMCs from blood, obtained 5 days after vaccination. These receptors originate from a man aged 50 to 60 who received an inactivated influenza vaccine.

The rearrangement joins TRBV20-1 to TRBJ2-7, with D perhaps matching TRBD2 (6 bases). The ends were cut back, 3 bases at V and 4 bases at J, with 25 bases in the middle. This CDR3 contains 17 residues. Germline CDR1 reads DFQATT; CDR2 reads SNEGSKA (reference sequence). CDR3 amino acids: CSASGRALYSLSYEQYF. The CDR3 nucleotides read TGCAGTGCTAGCGGGAGAGCTCTCTATTCTCTATCGTACGAGCAGTACTTC.

Ten or more counts support this clonotype. The chain has TRBV7-2 and TRBJ2-1, with 8 nucleotides matching TRBD1. This CDR3 region has 16 residues. After removal of 5 bases from V and 3 bases from J, the junction contained 9 bases not matched to a gene. Looked up from germline, CDR1 is SGHTA and CDR2 is FQGNSA. CDR3 coding DNA: TGTGCCAGCAGCCCGGACAGGGCCATTTTCTACAATGAGCAGTTCTTC. The encoded protein is CASSPDRAIFYNEQFF.

The rearrangement links TRBV20-1 to TRBJ2-7; tentatively, D is TRBD1 or TRBD2 (5 bases each). Between the trimmed V and J ends, which lost 3 bases and 0 bases, there was a span of 12 bases. Germline CDR1 reads DFQATT; CDR2 reads SNEGSKA (reference sequence). The CDR3 is made up of 14 amino acids. CDR3 bases: TGCAGTGCTAGGATCGGGACCGCCTCCTACGAGCAGTACTTC. Its protein is CSARIGTASYEQYF.

This clonotype was observed a handful of times. The V call is TRBV20-1, the J call TRBJ1-5; unclear D gene. V lost 3 bases to trimming and J lost 6 bases, with 15 bases between them. This CDR3 spans 14 amino acids. Per the germline V gene, CDR1 is DFQATT and CDR2 is SNEGSKA (reference sequence). CDR3 loop: CSASLGVSRQPQHF. The DNA of the CDR3 is TGCAGTGCTAGTCTTGGGGTTAGCCGTCAGCCCCAGCATTTT.

This chain links TRBV29-1 with TRBJ2-1; TRBD2 is a possible D gene (5 bases). The V gene's germline CDR1 is SQVTM and CDR2 ANQGSEA. This CDR3 region has 10 residues. V gave up 7 bases and J gave up 8 bases, with 9 bases separating them. The CDR3 region is CSGDGDEQFF. The DNA of the CDR3 is TGCAGCGGCGACGGGGATGAGCAGTTCTTC.

This rearrangement joins TRBV5-4 to TRBJ2-3; D might be TRBD2 (5 bases). The V end was cut by 6 bases, the J end by 3 bases, with 17 bases between. Germline CDR1 and CDR2: SGHNT and YYREEE (reference sequence). The CDR3 has 15 residues. CDR3 residues: CASTWSGASTDTQYF. The DNA for the CDR3 is TGTGCCAGCACCTGGAGCGGTGCTAGTACAGATACGCAGTATTTT.

This clonotype was recorded at least ten times. The chain recombines TRBV29-1 with TRBJ2-1; TRBD2 matches 7 bases. The CDR3 loop spans 15 amino acids. The J segment lost 0 bases and the V segment lost 2 bases, leaving 4 bases of the junction unmatched. Per germline, CDR1 SQVTM and CDR2 ANQGSEA. The CDR3 spells CSVESGGSSYNEQFF. The DNA of the CDR3 is TGCAGCGTTGAATCCGGCGGGAGCTCCTACAATGAGCAGTTCTTC.

J is TRBJ2-2 and V is TRBV6-2 or TRBV6-3; D is tentatively TRBD1 or TRBD2 (5 bases each). This CDR3 comprises 15 residues. From germline, CDR1 is MNHEY and CDR2 SVGEGT. V gave up 5 bases and J gave up 3 bases, with 13 bases separating them. Here the CDR3 reads CASSGRDRHTGELFF. The CDR3 coding sequence is TGTGCCAGCAGTGGCCGGGACCGACACACCGGGGAGCTGTTTTTT.

V is TRBV20-1 and J is TRBJ2-2; TRBD1 is a possible D gene (5 bases). The CDR3 has 14 amino acids. CDR1 and CDR2 (germline): DFQATT, SNEGSKA (reference sequence). V lost 3 bases and J lost 1, with 9 bases in between. The CDR3 DNA reads as TGCAGTGCTAGCAAGGGGATGAACACCGGGGAGCTGTTTTTT. Its translation is CSASKGMNTGELFF.

Only a few counts were recorded for this clonotype. The chain has TRBV12-3 or TRBV12-4 and TRBJ2-5, with unresolved D. CDR3 length: 15 residues. The V end lost 7 bases, the J end lost 5 bases, and 20 bases lay between the germline ends. This CDR3 reads CASTLGWGSTETQYF. CDR3 in DNA: TGTGCCAGCACTCTGGGTTGGGGTAGCACGGAGACCCAGTACTTC.

The rearrangement uses TRBV6-2 or TRBV6-3 and TRBJ2-1, with a possible D match to TRBD2 (6 bases). Germline CDR1 MNHEY, CDR2 SVGEGT. This CDR3 has 14 amino acids. V lost 1 base and J 9 bases, leaving 13 bases between the germline ends. The CDR3 loop reads CASSYLSGWGEQFF. CDR3 nucleotides: TGTGCCAGCAGTTACTTGAGCGGGTGGGGTGAGCAGTTCTTC.

The V gene is TRBV6-1, the J gene TRBJ2-7; 8 bases fit TRBD2. The CDR3 spans 14 residues. Germline CDR1 is MNHNS and CDR2 is SASEGT. V trimming: 6 bases; J trimming: 5 bases; junction bases outside the gene matches: 9. The CDR3, as DNA: TGTGCCAGCAGGCCAAAAAGCGGGAGAAACGAGCAGTACTTC. Residues: CASRPKSGRNEQYF.

This clonotype was counted only a few times. The chain combines TRBV4-2 with TRBJ2-7, with a tentative D call TRBD2 (6 bases). The CDR3 loop spans 15 amino acids. Germline lookup yields CDR1 LGHNA and CDR2 YNFKEQ. Between the trimmed V and J ends, which lost 0 bases and 6 bases, there was a span of 15 bases. CDR3 nucleotides: TGTGCCAGCAGCCAAGATTTACGGGAGTACGGCGAGCAGTACTTC. Amino acid sequence: CASSQDLREYGEQYF.

This chain links TRBV2 with TRBJ2-3; 11 bases match TRBD2. The CDR3 covers 16 residues. V dropped 7 bases and J dropped 3; count of bases not matched to a gene: 9. Germline CDR1 is SNHLY and CDR2 is FYNNEI. The CDR3 coding sequence is TGTGCCAGCACCCGCGAGGGACTAGCGGCTACAGATACGCAGTATTTT. It is translated as CASTREGLAATDTQYF.

This clonotype appeared many times. The rearrangement joins TRBV15 to TRBJ2-3; D may be TRBD2 (7 bases). Germline values: CDR1 LNHNV, CDR2 YYDKDF (reference sequence). V lost 1 base to trimming and J lost 1 base, with 15 bases between them. The CDR3 runs to 17 residues. The CDR3 loop reads CATSRATGRDGTDTQYF. The DNA for the CDR3 is TGTGCCACCAGCAGAGCTACAGGGAGGGACGGCACAGATACGCAGTATTTT.

The V gene is TRBV5-5, the J gene TRBJ1-4, with 9 nucleotides matching TRBD1. The germline CDR1 and CDR2 sequences are SGHKS and YYEKEE (reference sequence). The CDR3 extends over 15 amino acids. Trimming at V came to 5 bases and at J to 5 bases, leaving 7 bases not matched to a gene. The CDR3: CASRLAGTGNEKLFF. The CDR3 DNA sequence: TGTGCCAGCAGGCTAGCCGGGACAGGGAATGAAAAACTGTTTTTT. The full variable domain, rest sourced from reference TRBV5-5 and TRBJ1-4, is DAGVTQSPTHLIKTRGQQVTLRCSPISGHKSVSWYQQVLGQGPQFIFQYYEKEERGRGNFPDRFSARQFPNYSSELNVNALLLGDSALYLCASRLAGTGNEKLFFGSGTQLSVL.

This clonotype was counted at least ten times. The chain links TRBV12-3 or TRBV12-4 to TRBJ2-7, with 7 bases lining up with TRBD1. This CDR3 is built from 12 residues. With V trimmed by 7 bases and J by 6 bases, 6 bases remained unmatched. The CDR3 reads CASTTTGLEQYF. CDR3 bases: TGTGCCAGCACCACGACAGGGCTCGAGCAGTACTTC.

This clonotype showed up just a few times. The V gene is TRBV6-5, the J gene TRBJ2-2; D gene uncertain. The CDR3 has 18 amino acids. Germline V gene data show CDR1 as MNHEY and CDR2 as SVGAGI. V was trimmed by 0 bases and J by 1 base, leaving 15 bases between them. This CDR3 is CASSYSAGRPRNTGELFF. CDR3 nucleotide sequence: TGTGCCAGCAGTTACTCGGCAGGCAGGCCCAGGAACACCGGGGAGCTGTTTTTT.

This clonotype was counted a few times. This chain links TRBV10-3 with TRBJ1-5; 7 positions agree with TRBD1. Germline V lookup: CDR1 ENHRY, CDR2 SYGVKD. This CDR3 is built from 17 residues. Trimming at V came to 5 bases and at J to 7 bases, leaving 17 bases not matched to a gene. DNA of the CDR3: TGTGCCATCAGTAGCCAGCCGGTCACAGGGGAAAGGCAGCCCCAGCATTTT. Encoded protein: CAISSQPVTGERQPQHF.

V usage is TRBV28 and J usage is TRBJ1-6, with D possibly being TRBD1 (5 bases). Germline-derived CDR1 and CDR2 are MDHEN and SYDVKM. The CDR3 runs 16 residues. Trimming pared 0 bases from V and 11 bases from J, leaving 17 bases between. Here the CDR3 DNA reads TGTGCCAGCAGTTTATGGGACACAAGGGGCCCGGCACCCCTCCACTTT. Encoded protein: CASSLWDTRGPAPLHF.

This clonotype was found a few times. The chain couples TRBV5-1 to TRBJ2-7; no firm D call. Trimming left V 2 bases short and J 1 base short, with 7 bases between. In germline, CDR1 is SGHRS, CDR2 YFSETQ. The CDR3 loop spans 13 amino acids. CDR3 in amino acids: CASSFEGSYEQYF. CDR3 DNA sequence: TGCGCCAGCAGCTTTGAAGGATCCTACGAGCAGTACTTC.

In its sample, this clonotype was seen a few times. The rearrangement uses TRBV20-1 and TRBJ2-3, with D perhaps matching TRBD2 (6 bases). The CDR3 is 14 residues long. Germline assignment: CDR1 DFQATT and CDR2 SNEGSKA (reference sequence). CDR3 DNA: TGCAGCGCGCGGGCGGGGCCCAGCACAGATACGCAGTATTTT. Its translation: CSARAGPSTDTQYF.

A note on this clonotype: A much bigger clone sits one base away, suggesting this may be a read error. V usage is TRBV4-3 and J usage is TRBJ2-7; D is perhaps TRBD2 (5 bases). This CDR3 is built from 14 residues. The V gene's germline CDR1 is LGHNA and CDR2 YSLEER. CDR3 sequence (DNA): TGCGCCAGCAGCCAAGCTAGCCGTTCCTACGAGCGGTACTTC. As protein: CASSQASRSYERYF.

This chain joins TRBV5-1 and TRBJ2-2; no clear D. Germline lookup yields CDR1 SGHRS and CDR2 YFSETQ. This CDR3 is 13 amino acids long. Trimming removed 0 bases at V and 7 bases at J, with 7 bases between. CDR3: CASSLDVGGELFF. The CDR3 DNA reads TGCGCCAGCAGCTTGGATGTCGGCGGGGAGCTGTTTTTT.

This clonotype has at least ten counts. V is TRBV29-1 and J is TRBJ2-3; the match to TRBD1 covers 9 bases. This CDR3 is built from 14 residues. Losses at the gene ends were 6 bases for V and 3 bases for J; bases not matched to a gene: 7. Per germline, CDR1 SQVTM and CDR2 ANQGSEA. CDR3 nucleotide sequence: TGCAGCGTCGGACAGGGGCTTGGGACAGATACGCAGTATTTT. It specifies CSVGQGLGTDTQYF.

This clonotype was found a few times. This chain joins TRBV12-3 or TRBV12-4 and TRBJ2-7; 10 bases agree with TRBD1. The CDR3 is 14 residues long. V lost 7 bases, J lost 7 bases, and 10 bases stayed unmatched. The CDR3 coding sequence is TGTGCCAGCACCTCCGGGACAGGGGTTCGGGAGCAGTACTTC. It encodes CASTSGTGVREQYF.

This clonotype appeared a few times. The chain joins TRBV6-5 to TRBJ2-1; unclear D gene. V lost 0 bases and J lost 0, with 15 bases in between. The CDR3 consists of 18 residues. The germline gives CDR1 MNHEY, CDR2 SVGAGI. The CDR3 coding sequence is TGTGCCAGCAGTTACTCGAGTCCGTCGTTGAGCTCCTACAATGAGCAGTTCTTC. Protein sequence: CASSYSSPSLSSYNEQFF.